Given below is one T cell receptor (beta chain) in context. The sample is drawn from a study of blood T cell repertoires in COVID-19. Study-level information: Samples representing acute and convalescent COVID-19 were sourced from the United States, Italy and Spain. PBMCs, B-cell-depleted T cells, or T cells were the source of the cDNA or gDNA that made up the material.

Original methodology: Estimated nucleated cell counts came from reference gene primer amplification. Profiled with immunoSEQ multiplex PCR; TCRdb holds only in-frame clones, not every one. For V, J and clone size, that table is used; D and trimming come from the DNA. The data hold approximately 99,000 clones, with 79% observed a single time. This CDR3 comprises 17 residues. After removal of 2 bases from V and 2 bases from J, the junction contained 8 bases not matched to a gene. The germline CDR1 and CDR2 sequences are SQVTM and ANQGSEA. V is TRBV29-1 and J is TRBJ2-1; 11 nucleotides line up with TRBD2. The TCR comes from a woman of 80 years or more with active or convalescent COVID-19. Input material: peripheral blood. CDR3 in DNA: TGCAGCGTTGAATGGCTAGCGGGAGGCCATGCCTACAATGAGCAGTTCTTC. Encoded protein: CSVEWLAGGHAYNEQFF.